This T cell receptor beta chain emerged from a study of Ad26.COV2.S vaccination and SARS-CoV-2 variants. Study-level background: Ad26.COV2.S was injected intramuscularly once or twice, 56 days apart. Study-wide results and caveats: Non-spike TCR breadth showed similarity between vaccine and placebo recipients.

With respect to this clone: Its antigen is undetermined.

V was shortened by 7 bases and J by 0 bases, with 9 bases between the two germline ends. CDR1 and CDR2 from the germline V gene are LNHDA and SQIVND (reference sequence). The CDR3 sequence is 13 residues long. Described treatment: some 19 received Ad26.COV2.S at low or high dose, single or two shots; about five received placebo; per-sample allocation not given. Each sample was drawn 63 days after the first injection (of vaccine or placebo). TCRdb keeps only in-frame clones here, not all; method: immunoSEQ multiplex PCR. The table shows 400,000 to 450,000 clones, with over 75% occurring only once. This TCR derives from a person aged 18-65 years who received the Ad26.COV2.S COVID-19 vaccine or a placebo. The chain recombines TRBV19 with TRBJ1-1; D is ambiguous. The specimen comprised peripheral blood, sampled in a trial of Ad26.COV2.S vaccine versus placebo. CDR3 in amino acids: CASTSWLNTEAFF. The CDR3 DNA is TGTGCCAGTACCTCCTGGTTGAACACTGAAGCTTTCTTT.